Listed below are T cell receptor beta chains from one sample, sequenced in a study of T-cell memory formation after mild COVID-19. TCRdb reprocessed the 5' RACE reads with MiXCR, giving one entry per CDR3 protein. The table has 100,000 to 150,000 distinct CDR3 sequences, about 6% seen once. Sequencing was done on a sample of PBMCs or a T cell subset sorted from them (not recorded which). The receptors here all came from an adult woman who had mild COVID-19 (a few samples of this study predate the infection). Cell type and time point are not known. The CDR3 runs from the conserved cysteine through the conserved F or W. Each record gives: D gene, clone size, V gene, J gene, CDR3 DNA, CDR3 protein. The D gene is left open where the match is weak. The listing skips clone size in some rows; elsewhere it reads once, few, many or a size class.

d_call: -
clone_size: few
v_call: TRBV2
j_call: TRBJ2-3
cdr3_nt: TGTGCCAGCAGTGCAGGTCGTCCAGATACGCAGTATTTT
cdr3_aa: CASSAGRPDTQYF

d_call: -
clone_size: -
v_call: TRBV11-2
j_call: TRBJ2-5
cdr3_nt: TGTGCCAGCAGCTTAGATCCCGTCGGTGGGTGGGAGACCCAGTACTTC
cdr3_aa: CASSLDPVGGWETQYF

d_call: -
clone_size: -
v_call: TRBV20-1
j_call: TRBJ2-1
cdr3_nt: TGCAGTCCAAGACAAGGGGGAAATGAGCAGTTCTTC
cdr3_aa: CSPRQGGNEQFF

d_call: -
clone_size: -
v_call: TRBV7-3
j_call: TRBJ2-3
cdr3_nt: TGTGCCAGCAGCTCGGAGGGGGCAGATACGCAGTATTTT
cdr3_aa: CASSSEGADTQYF

d_call: TRBD1
clone_size: -
v_call: TRBV12-3/TRBV12-4
j_call: TRBJ1-5
cdr3_nt: TGTGCCAGCAGTTTTAAGGGAAGGGGACAGGACAATCAGCCCCAGCATTTT
cdr3_aa: CASSFKGRGQDNQPQHF

d_call: TRBD1
clone_size: many
v_call: TRBV5-1
j_call: TRBJ1-1
cdr3_nt: TGCGCCAGCAGCGGACAGGGAGCTGAAGCTTTCTTT
cdr3_aa: CASSGQGAEAFF

d_call: TRBD1
clone_size: many
v_call: TRBV5-1
j_call: TRBJ2-2
cdr3_nt: TGCGCCAGCAGCTTAAGGGACAGGGCGACCGGGGAGCTGTTTTTT
cdr3_aa: CASSLRDRATGELFF

d_call: TRBD1
clone_size: few
v_call: TRBV4-2
j_call: TRBJ1-5
cdr3_nt: TGTGCCAGCAGCCAAGATGCGGGACAGGGAGGCAATCAGCCCCAGCATTTT
cdr3_aa: CASSQDAGQGGNQPQHF

d_call: TRBD1
clone_size: -
v_call: TRBV5-1
j_call: TRBJ1-5
cdr3_nt: TGCGCCAGCAGCCCGGGACAGGCACTCCAGCCCCAGCATTTT
cdr3_aa: CASSPGQALQPQHF

d_call: -
clone_size: many
v_call: TRBV15
j_call: TRBJ2-7
cdr3_nt: TGTGCCACCAGCAGAGTAAGGTTGGGGGAGCAGTACTTC
cdr3_aa: CATSRVRLGEQYF

d_call: -
clone_size: few
v_call: TRBV6-5
j_call: TRBJ2-2
cdr3_nt: TGTGCCAGCAGTTACAGTAGGGGGTCCGCGAACACCGGGGAGCTGTTTTTT
cdr3_aa: CASSYSRGSANTGELFF

d_call: -
clone_size: -
v_call: TRBV27
j_call: TRBJ2-5
cdr3_nt: TGTGCCAGCGGTAGAGCGAAAAAAGAGACCCAGTACTTC
cdr3_aa: CASGRAKKETQYF

d_call: -
clone_size: -
v_call: TRBV7-7
j_call: TRBJ2-5
cdr3_nt: TGTGCTAGCAGCCGATTACAAGAGACCCAGTACTTC
cdr3_aa: CASSRLQETQYF

d_call: -
clone_size: few
v_call: TRBV10-3
j_call: TRBJ2-1
cdr3_nt: TGTGCCATCAGTGAAGGACGGACACTGTACAATGAGCAGTTCTTC
cdr3_aa: CAISEGRTLYNEQFF

d_call: -
clone_size: few
v_call: TRBV9
j_call: TRBJ2-7
cdr3_nt: TGTGCCAGCAGCGTAGGGACAGTCTCCTACGAGCAGTACTTC
cdr3_aa: CASSVGTVSYEQYF

d_call: TRBD2
clone_size: few
v_call: TRBV4-3
j_call: TRBJ2-1
cdr3_nt: TGCGCCAGCAGCCCCTCCCCGGGACTAGCGGGCAAAGATGAGCAGTTCTTC
cdr3_aa: CASSPSPGLAGKDEQFF

d_call: -
clone_size: few
v_call: TRBV29-1
j_call: TRBJ1-2
cdr3_nt: TGCAGCGTGTGGGGGCAGGAACCCTATGGCTACACCTTC
cdr3_aa: CSVWGQEPYGYTF

d_call: TRBD1
clone_size: many
v_call: TRBV5-1
j_call: TRBJ2-3
cdr3_nt: TGCGCCAGCAGCTTGGAGACAGGGGGCGCAGATACGCAGTATTTT
cdr3_aa: CASSLETGGADTQYF

d_call: -
clone_size: -
v_call: TRBV6-1
j_call: TRBJ1-1
cdr3_nt: TGTGCCAGCAGTGAATCACTGACAGGCGCTAACACTGAAGCTTTCTTT
cdr3_aa: CASSESLTGANTEAFF

d_call: -
clone_size: many
v_call: TRBV5-1
j_call: TRBJ2-1
cdr3_nt: TGCGCCAGCAGCTTGGATCCGGGGGACCCCAATGAGCAGTTCTTC
cdr3_aa: CASSLDPGDPNEQFF

d_call: -
clone_size: -
v_call: TRBV29-1
j_call: TRBJ2-7
cdr3_nt: TGCAGCGTCGGAACAGGGTATGGGCAGTACTTC
cdr3_aa: CSVGTGYGQYF

d_call: TRBD2
clone_size: few
v_call: TRBV5-4
j_call: TRBJ2-1
cdr3_nt: TGTGCCAGCACCAGCAGGGGCGGGAGGTTGAATGAGCAGTTCTTC
cdr3_aa: CASTSRGGRLNEQFF

d_call: TRBD1
clone_size: -
v_call: TRBV12-3/TRBV12-4
j_call: TRBJ1-5
cdr3_nt: TGTGCCAGCAGTTTAAAAGGCAGGGGGGACAATCAGCCCCAGCATTTT
cdr3_aa: CASSLKGRGDNQPQHF

d_call: TRBD2
clone_size: many
v_call: TRBV6-5
j_call: TRBJ2-5
cdr3_nt: TGTGCCAGCAGTCGGGGGGGGGCTCTGGGGACCCAGTACTTC
cdr3_aa: CASSRGGALGTQYF

d_call: -
clone_size: -
v_call: TRBV7-8
j_call: TRBJ1-5
cdr3_nt: TGTGCCAGCAGCTTGGGTGGTCATAGCAATCAGCCCCAGCATTTT
cdr3_aa: CASSLGGHSNQPQHF

d_call: TRBD2
clone_size: many
v_call: TRBV5-1
j_call: TRBJ2-3
cdr3_nt: TGCGCCAGCAGCCTCAAATACCGGGGGGACACAGATACGCAGTATTTT
cdr3_aa: CASSLKYRGDTDTQYF

d_call: -
clone_size: many
v_call: TRBV5-1
j_call: TRBJ2-1
cdr3_nt: TGCGCCAGCAGCTTCGGGAACAATGAGCAGTTCTTC
cdr3_aa: CASSFGNNEQFF

d_call: -
clone_size: many
v_call: TRBV28
j_call: TRBJ1-2
cdr3_nt: TGTGCCAGCAGTTCCGGGCCCTCCGAGGGGTATGGCTACACCTTC
cdr3_aa: CASSSGPSEGYGYTF

d_call: -
clone_size: few
v_call: TRBV6-5
j_call: TRBJ2-1
cdr3_nt: TGTGCCAGCGGAGATTCGGGGGTGGCCTACAATGAGCAGTTCTTC
cdr3_aa: CASGDSGVAYNEQFF

d_call: TRBD2
clone_size: few
v_call: TRBV4-2
j_call: TRBJ2-7
cdr3_nt: TGTGCCAGCAGCCAAGATTCGGGGGCTAGCGGGGTCTACGAGCAGTACTTC
cdr3_aa: CASSQDSGASGVYEQYF

d_call: -
clone_size: many
v_call: TRBV10-3
j_call: TRBJ1-2
cdr3_nt: TGTGCCATCAGTGGAGGCGATAGGTGGAACTATGGCTACACCTTC
cdr3_aa: CAISGGDRWNYGYTF

d_call: -
clone_size: many
v_call: TRBV29-1
j_call: TRBJ2-3
cdr3_nt: TGCAGCGTTGAAGGCAGACTAAGGGATACGCAGTATTTT
cdr3_aa: CSVEGRLRDTQYF

d_call: TRBD2
clone_size: few
v_call: TRBV7-6
j_call: TRBJ2-5
cdr3_nt: TGTGCCAGCAGCTTAGGGGCTAGCGGGGGGGTATCCCCCAGAGAGACCCAGTACTTC
cdr3_aa: CASSLGASGGVSPRETQYF

d_call: TRBD1
clone_size: many
v_call: TRBV2
j_call: TRBJ2-5
cdr3_nt: TGTGCCACCACAGGGGACAGGGGGAAAGAGACCCAGTACTTC
cdr3_aa: CATTGDRGKETQYF

d_call: TRBD2
clone_size: -
v_call: TRBV12-3/TRBV12-4
j_call: TRBJ2-7
cdr3_nt: TGTGCCAGCAGTCGGGGACTAGCGGGAGTCTTCTACGAGCAGTACTTC
cdr3_aa: CASSRGLAGVFYEQYF

d_call: TRBD1
clone_size: few
v_call: TRBV5-1
j_call: TRBJ2-5
cdr3_nt: TGCGCCAGCAGCTGGGACAGGGTAGGGGAGACCCAGTACTTC
cdr3_aa: CASSWDRVGETQYF

d_call: -
clone_size: -
v_call: TRBV5-4
j_call: TRBJ1-2
cdr3_nt: TGTGCCAGCAGCTCAGCCAACTCAGCCGGCTACACCTTC
cdr3_aa: CASSSANSAGYTF

d_call: -
clone_size: few
v_call: TRBV4-1
j_call: TRBJ2-3
cdr3_nt: TGCGCCAGCAGCCAAAGAATCTTGTCGACAGATACGCAGTATTTT
cdr3_aa: CASSQRILSTDTQYF